The 28 T cell receptor beta chains presented below share a single source sample, sequenced in a study of identifying expanded T cells in peripheral blood. Produced via immunoSEQ multiplex PCR; TCRdb's table is partial and in-frame only. The profile shows 90,000 to 120,000 clones, more than 85% of them singletons. Specimen: blood. The receptors here all came from a person aged 18 to 70 in good health.

As DNA, the CDR3 is TGTGCCAGCAGCTTGGGGACTTTTGAGCAGTTCTTC. Its protein product is CASSLGTFEQFF. The V call is TRBV7-9, the J call TRBJ2-1; possible D gene TRBD2, 6 bases. Germline values: CDR1 SEHNR, CDR2 FQNEAQ (reference sequence). The V end was cut by 3 bases, the J end by 9 bases, with 9 bases between. The CDR3 is 12 amino acids.

CDR3 region: CASSFASDTEAFF. The CDR3 coding sequence is TGTGCCAGCAGCTTTGCGTCAGACACTGAAGCTTTCTTT. The chain carries TRBV11-3 and TRBJ1-1; D gene uncertain. CDR1 is SGHNT, CDR2 YENEEA, per germline. The CDR3 runs to 13 residues. Trimming took 3 bases from V and 3 from J, leaving 8 bases between them.

The chain has TRBV7-2 and TRBJ2-1; no definite D call. V was trimmed by 3 bases and J by 8 bases, leaving 11 bases between them. CDR3 size: 13 residues. Germline V gene sequence: CDR1 SGHTA, CDR2 FQGNSA. CDR3: CASSFATSDEQFF. CDR3 in DNA: TGTGCCAGCAGCTTCGCGACCTCGGATGAGCAGTTCTTC.

The chain links TRBV4-1 to TRBJ2-7, with 8 positions matching TRBD1. With V trimmed by 4 bases and J by 2 bases, 4 bases remained unmatched. The CDR3 totals 14 residues. The V gene's germline CDR1 is MGHRA and CDR2 YSYEKL. This CDR3 reads CASSRRDRPYEQYF. CDR3 DNA sequence: TGCGCCAGCAGCCGCCGGGACAGGCCCTACGAGCAGTACTTC.

V usage is TRBV2 and J usage is TRBJ1-1; D is uncertain. The CDR3 length is 10 residues. Trimming pared 3 bases from V and 11 bases from J, leaving 7 bases between. Germline CDR1 SNHLY, CDR2 FYNNEI. The CDR3 DNA is TGTGCCAGCAGTGAGGGTCAGGCTTTCTTT. Translating it yields CASSEGQAFF.

The chain links TRBV7-9 to TRBJ2-3, with D perhaps matching TRBD2 (6 bases). Germline CDR1 reads SEHNR; CDR2 reads FQNEAQ (reference sequence). This CDR3 is 15 amino acids long. V was pared by 5 bases and J by 2 bases, with 14 bases between. CDR3 coding DNA: TGTGCCAGCAGCGCCCGGGACTCCCACACAGATACGCAGTATTTT. Its protein product is CASSARDSHTDTQYF.

The V call is TRBV10-3, the J call TRBJ2-3, with 14 bases matching TRBD2. There are 19 residues in the CDR3. V trimming: 1 base; J trimming: 0 bases; junction bases outside the gene matches: 6. Looked up from germline, CDR1 is ENHRY and CDR2 is SYGVKD. The CDR3 DNA is TGTGCCATCAGTGAGTACGGACTAGCGGGGGGTGCTAGCACAGATACGCAGTATTTT. It codes for CAISEYGLAGGASTDTQYF.

The chain carries TRBV4-1 and TRBJ1-2; 11 bases line up with TRBD1. The trim removed 5 bases at V and 4 bases at J, leaving 3 bases unmatched. The CDR3 runs to 14 residues. Germline V gene lookup returns CDR1 MGHRA and CDR2 YSYEKL. The CDR3 region has the DNA TGCGCCAGCAGCTGGACAGGGGGCGGCTATGGCTACACCTTC. Its translation: CASSWTGGGYGYTF.

This clone was detected a few times. This chain links TRBV11-2 with TRBJ1-6; D is uncertain. Germline V CDR1 and CDR2: SGHAT, FQNNGV. The V end lost 2 bases, the J end lost 0 bases, and 8 bases lay between the germline ends. This CDR3 has 16 amino acids. In nucleotides, the CDR3 is TGTGCCAGCAGCTTACGTGGGAGCTCCTATAATTCACCCCTCCACTTT. It translates to CASSLRGSSYNSPLHF.

The gene calls are TRBV6-6 and TRBJ1-1, with unresolved D. Germline-derived CDR1 and CDR2 are MNHNY and SVGAGI (reference sequence). The V and J ends lost 2 bases and 0 bases respectively, with 10 bases between them. This CDR3 is built from 15 residues. The CDR3 reads CASSYRRVMNTEAFF. In nucleotides, the CDR3 is TGTGCCAGCAGTTACCGACGGGTAATGAACACTGAAGCTTTCTTT.

V usage is TRBV7-2 and J usage is TRBJ1-2; D gene ambiguous. Trimming cost V 3 bases and J 0 bases, with 8 bases left between them. Germline CDR1 SGHTA, CDR2 FQGNSA. This CDR3 is 14 amino acids long. CDR3: CASSFGGSNYGYTF. The CDR3 DNA is TGTGCCAGCAGCTTTGGTGGTTCTAACTATGGCTACACCTTC.

This chain joins TRBV7-2 and TRBJ2-3; 11 bases are a match to TRBD1. From germline, CDR1 is SGHTA and CDR2 FQGNSA. The CDR3 is made up of 15 amino acids. The junction had 3 bases not matched to a gene; V was cut back by 1 base and J by 6 bases. The CDR3 bases are TGTGCCAGCAGCTTAGGGGACAGGGGGTTTGATACGCAGTATTTT. It is translated as CASSLGDRGFDTQYF.

The V call is TRBV6-5, the J call TRBJ1-2, with D tentatively TRBD1 (5 bases). Germline values: CDR1 MNHEY, CDR2 SVGAGI. V shed 2 bases and J shed 5 bases, with 12 bases lying between them. The CDR3 runs to 14 residues. CDR3 bases: TGTGCCAGCAGTTACGGGGGAATTGCATATGGCTACACCTTC. The encoded protein is CASSYGGIAYGYTF.

The V and J genes are TRBV6-5 and TRBJ2-2; D is unresolved. CDR1 is MNHEY, CDR2 SVGAGI, per germline. Trimming shortened V by 7 bases and J by 0 bases, and 9 bases separated the two germline ends. This CDR3 has 14 residues. The CDR3 loop reads CASTPRSNTGELFF. CDR3 DNA sequence: TGTGCCAGCACCCCGCGGTCGAACACCGGGGAGCTGTTTTTT.

The V and J genes are TRBV11-2 and TRBJ2-7; TRBD1 aligns across 9 bases. Losses at the gene ends were 5 bases for V and 5 bases for J; bases not matched to a gene: 13. The CDR3 is made up of 16 amino acids. Germline V gene lookup returns CDR1 SGHAT and CDR2 FQNNGV. This chain's CDR3 is CASSRLDRGAGDEQYF. CDR3 bases: TGTGCCAGCAGCCGACTGGACAGGGGCGCTGGGGACGAGCAGTACTTC.

The CDR3 DNA is TGTGCCAGCAGCACACTAGCGGGAATGTACCAAGAGACCCAGTACTTC. Amino acids: CASSTLAGMYQETQYF. The rearrangement joins TRBV7-6 to TRBJ2-5; 10 bases map to TRBD2. The J segment lost 0 bases and the V segment lost 5 bases, leaving 6 bases of the junction unmatched. The germline gives CDR1 SGHVS, CDR2 FNYEAQ. The CDR3 loop spans 16 amino acids.

This clone was found once. V gene TRBV7-8 combines with J gene TRBJ2-7; D is perhaps TRBD1 or TRBD2 (5 bases each). This CDR3 contains 17 residues. The ends were cut back, 5 bases at V and 2 bases at J, with 22 bases in the middle. The germline V gene encodes CDR1 SGHVS and CDR2 FQNEAQ. The CDR3 is CASSQPIGDRMTYEQYF. As DNA, the CDR3 is TGTGCCAGCAGCCAACCAATCGGGGACCGCATGACCTACGAGCAGTACTTC.

The J gene is TRBJ1-1, the V gene TRBV6-1; possible D gene TRBD1, 6 bases. V lost 4 bases and J lost 0, with 15 bases in between. Per germline, CDR1 MNHNS and CDR2 SASEGT. The CDR3 runs 16 residues. CDR3 nucleotide sequence: TGTGCCAGCAGTGGAAGGGGGGCAAACATGAACACTGAAGCTTTCTTT. This sequence encodes CASSGRGANMNTEAFF.

The chain carries TRBV7-8 and TRBJ1-1, with a possible D match to TRBD1 (5 bases). The CDR3 has 14 amino acids. Per the germline V gene, CDR1 is SGHVS and CDR2 is FQNEAQ. Deletions cut 4 bases from V and 5 bases from J, with 14 bases between. The CDR3 nucleotides read TGTGCCAGCAGCTCCTGGGACGTTCGGACTGAAGCTTTCTTT. Amino acids: CASSSWDVRTEAFF.

This chain links TRBV2 with TRBJ2-2; D unclear. The CDR3 runs to 12 residues. The germline V and J ends were trimmed by 7 bases and 3 bases, with 6 bases remaining between them. The germline V gene has CDR1 SNHLY and CDR2 FYNNEI. CDR3 sequence reads: CASTLYTGELFF. The CDR3 coding sequence is TGTGCCAGCACCCTTTACACCGGGGAGCTGTTTTTT.

The chain carries TRBV18 and TRBJ2-7; D remains unclear. Germline CDR1 KGHSH, CDR2 LQKENI. V was cut by 3 bases and J by 3 bases, with 15 bases left in between. CDR3 length equals 15 residues. CDR3 bases: TGTGCCAGCTCACCGGGTCTTGCCAGGAACTACGAGCAGTACTTC. This sequence encodes CASSPGLARNYEQYF. The whole variable domain, filled in from reference TRBV18 and TRBJ2-7, reads NAGVMQNPRHLVRRRGQEARLRCSPMKGHSHVYWYRQLPEEGLKFMVYLQKENIIDESGMPKERFSAEFPKEGPSILRIQQVVRGDSAAYFCASSPGLARNYEQYFGPGTRLTVT.

This clone was counted between two and nine times. This chain links TRBV7-2 with TRBJ1-1, with 7 bases that match TRBD1. This CDR3 contains 12 residues. CDR1 is SGHTA, CDR2 FQGNSA, per germline. The junction had 3 bases not matched to a gene; V was cut back by 2 bases and J by 9 bases. In DNA, the CDR3 is TGTGCCAGCAGCTTAAGGGACAGTCAAGCTTTCTTT. Translation: CASSLRDSQAFF. Full variable domain (missing parts from reference TRBV7-2 and TRBJ1-1): GAGVSQSPSNKVTEKGKDVELRCDPISGHTALYWYRQSLGQGLEFLIYFQGNSAPDKSGLPSDRFSAERTGGSVSTLTIQRTQQEDSAVYLCASSLRDSQAFFGQGTRLTVV.

The chain uses TRBV5-1 and TRBJ1-2; D may be TRBD1 (5 bases). V lost 4 bases and J lost 7, with 14 bases in between. The germline V gene encodes CDR1 SGHRS and CDR2 YFSETQ. The CDR3 is made up of 13 amino acids. The CDR3 reads CASSPEAGVGYTF. In DNA, the CDR3 is TGCGCCAGCAGCCCCGAGGCGGGGGTTGGCTACACCTTC.

The chain is built from TRBV7-2 and TRBJ1-3; 7 bases are a match to TRBD1. V was clipped by 5 bases and J by 5 bases; unmatched bases: 3. Germline CDR1 is SGHTA and CDR2 is FQGNSA. CDR3 length: 13 amino acids. DNA of the CDR3: TGTGCCAGCAGCCGACAGGGTAGAAACACCATATATTTT. Amino acid sequence: CASSRQGRNTIYF.

The genes are TRBV28 and TRBJ1-2; D remains ambiguous. V lost 5 bases and J lost 4, with 20 bases in between. This CDR3 region has 16 residues. Germline assignment: CDR1 MDHEN and CDR2 SYDVKM. In DNA, the CDR3 is TGTGCCAGCAGTCCTTTACTCTCGACCCTAACCTATGGCTACACCTTC. Its translation: CASSPLLSTLTYGYTF.

The chain links TRBV6-5 to TRBJ2-7; tentatively, D is TRBD1 or TRBD2 (6 bases each). The CDR3 length is 14 residues. Germline CDR1 and CDR2: MNHEY and SVGAGI. V dropped 0 bases and J dropped 6 bases, with 12 bases sitting between them. CDR3 nucleotide sequence: TGTGCCAGCAGTTACTCGGGCTCGGGGGCCGAGCAGTACTTC. Residues: CASSYSGSGAEQYF.

This sequence joins TRBV20-1 and TRBJ2-5; no definite D call. Germline CDR1 DFQATT, CDR2 SNEGSKA (reference sequence). The CDR3 has 11 residues. V was clipped by 4 bases and J by 5 bases, with 8 bases between them. CDR3 nucleotides: TGCAGTGCTACATCGGGTGAGACCCAGTACTTC. Translation gives CSATSGETQYF.

This rearrangement joins TRBV4-3 to TRBJ1-1, with 7 bases that match TRBD1. Trimming cost V 1 base and J 5 bases; bases outside gene matches: 4. Germline lookup yields CDR1 LGHNA and CDR2 YSLEER. This CDR3 has 14 residues. As DNA, the CDR3 is TGCGCCAGCAGCCAAGGGGGCAGGGGGACTGAAGCTTTCTTT. This sequence encodes CASSQGGRGTEAFF.